What follows are 14 T cell receptor beta chains derived from one specimen sequenced in a study of T cells in narcolepsy. Method: immunoSEQ multiplex PCR; TCRdb's copy keeps in-frame clones and lacks some. Among about 33,000 clones listed, 75% to 90% were seen once. The sequenced sample consisted of CD45RA- memory CD4+ T cells from PBMCs. The origin of the receptors is a human donor with narcolepsy.

This chain uses TRBV9 with TRBJ2-3; the match to TRBD1 covers 9 bases. The CDR3 totals 14 residues. Germline assignment: CDR1 SGDLS and CDR2 YYNGEE. Trimming removed 5 bases from V and 3 bases from J; junction bases left unmatched: 4. The CDR3 DNA reads TGTGCCAGCAGTCCACAGGGGGCAACAGATACGCAGTATTTT. Residues: CASSPQGATDTQYF.

This clone was detected only once. The chain recombines TRBV7-8 with TRBJ2-1, with D unclear. The CDR3 has 14 amino acids. Trimming left V 5 bases short and J 7 bases short, with 15 bases between. Germline V gene sequence: CDR1 SGHVS, CDR2 FQNEAQ. CDR3 in amino acids: CASSALGVGNEQFF. CDR3 nucleotide sequence: TGTGCCAGCAGCGCCCTAGGAGTAGGGAATGAGCAGTTCTTC.

The J gene is TRBJ2-3, the V gene TRBV29-1, with TRBD1 matching 9 bases. V dropped 5 bases and J dropped 0; count of bases not matched to a gene: 3. Per the germline V gene, CDR1 is SQVTM and CDR2 is ANQGSEA. The CDR3 consists of 14 residues. For the CDR3, the DNA is TGCAGCGTTAAGACAGGGGGTAGCACAGATACGCAGTATTTT. It codes for CSVKTGGSTDTQYF.

On this clone: A much larger clone lies one base from this, so it may be a read error. The chain joins TRBV4-3 to TRBJ1-2, with a weak D call TRBD1 (6 bases). From germline, CDR1 is LGHNA and CDR2 YSLEER. With 0 bases removed from V and 4 bases from J, the gap between germline ends came to 15 bases. The CDR3 extends over 16 amino acids. CDR3 nucleotides: TGCGCCAGCAGCCAAGATGGGGGGGGAGGGGGCTATGGCTACACCTTC. This gives the protein CASSQDGGGGGYGYTF.

A word on this clone: Distinct nucleotide sequences in the sample also encode this CDR3. The rearrangement links TRBV7-9 to TRBJ1-4; 8 positions match TRBD1. Per the germline V gene, CDR1 is SEHNR and CDR2 is FQNEAQ (reference sequence). The length of the CDR3 is 14 residues. V was pared by 2 bases and J by 5 bases, with 1 base of the junction left unmatched. The CDR3 DNA sequence: TGTGCCAGCAGCTTAAGACAGGGGAATGAAAAACTGTTTTTT. The encoded protein is CASSLRQGNEKLFF.

V and J are TRBV9 and TRBJ2-7, with no clear D. There are 15 residues in the CDR3. V lost 3 bases to trimming and J lost 2 bases, with 15 bases between them. The germline CDR1 and CDR2 sequences are SGDLS and YYNGEE. This chain's CDR3 is CASSAHAGSTYEQYF. CDR3 coding DNA: TGTGCCAGCAGCGCCCACGCAGGTTCGACCTACGAGCAGTACTTC. The full variable domain, with the rest looked up from reference TRBV9 and TRBJ2-7, is DSGVTQTPKHLITATGQRVTLRCSPRSGDLSVYWYQQSLDQGLQFLIQYYNGEERAKGNILERFSAQQFPDLHSELNLSSLELGDSALYFCASSAHAGSTYEQYFGPGTRLTVT.

The rearrangement links TRBV7-6 to TRBJ2-2; D not certain. CDR3 length equals 18 residues. V shed 2 bases and J shed 4 bases, with 20 bases lying between them. CDR1 is SGHVS and CDR2 is FNYEAQ in the germline V gene. CDR3 protein: CASSLNVGSRLSTGELFF. The CDR3 DNA is TGTGCCAGCAGCTTAAATGTAGGATCTAGATTAAGCACCGGGGAGCTGTTTTTT. Full variable domain (missing parts from reference TRBV7-6 and TRBJ2-2): GAGVSQSPRYKVTKRGQDVALRCDPISGHVSLYWYRQALGQGPEFLTYFNYEAQQDKSGLPNDRFSAERPEGSISTLTIQRTEQRDSAMYRCASSLNVGSRLSTGELFFGEGSRLTVL.

This chain connects TRBV2 to TRBJ1-2; D unresolved. Germline V gene lookup returns CDR1 SNHLY and CDR2 FYNNEI. The CDR3 has 12 residues. V was pared by 7 bases and J by 7 bases, with 13 bases between. CDR3: CASTQGKAGYTF. The CDR3 DNA sequence: TGTGCCAGCACTCAAGGGAAAGCTGGCTACACCTTC.

The J gene is TRBJ2-3, the V gene TRBV5-4; TRBD1 matches 7 bases. The J segment lost 4 bases and the V segment lost 4 bases, leaving 12 bases of the junction unmatched. The CDR3 consists of 16 residues. CDR1 SGHNT and CDR2 YYREEE come from the germline V gene (reference sequence). CDR3 loop: CASSRPRQGTPDTQYF. CDR3 nucleotide sequence: TGTGCCAGCAGCCGCCCCAGACAGGGAACCCCAGATACGCAGTATTTT.

The V gene is TRBV27, the J gene TRBJ1-2; D remains ambiguous. This CDR3 has 13 amino acids. Germline assignment: CDR1 MNHEY and CDR2 SMNVEV (reference sequence). The V end was cut by 5 bases, the J end by 7 bases, with 14 bases between. This CDR3 reads CASSPEAAGGYTF. The DNA for the CDR3 is TGTGCCAGCAGTCCCGAGGCGGCGGGTGGCTACACCTTC.

V is TRBV5-4 and J is TRBJ2-7; 8 bases are a match to TRBD1. With 0 bases clipped from V and 7 bases from J, the junction kept 6 bases outside the gene matches. Looked up from germline, CDR1 is SGHNT and CDR2 is YYREEE (reference sequence). The CDR3 has 14 residues. CDR3 region: CASSLGQGASEQYF. DNA for the CDR3: TGTGCCAGCAGCTTGGGCCAGGGGGCAAGTGAGCAGTACTTC.

The rearrangement links TRBV28 to TRBJ2-5; 7 positions match TRBD2. Germline V gene sequence: CDR1 MDHEN, CDR2 SYDVKM. The J segment lost 5 bases and the V segment lost 3 bases, leaving 18 bases of the junction unmatched. The length of the CDR3 is 18 residues. The CDR3 here is CASSLPLRREPGGETQYF. The CDR3 DNA reads as TGTGCCAGCAGTTTGCCGCTGAGGAGGGAGCCCGGGGGGGAGACCCAGTACTTC.

The CDR3, as DNA: TGTGCCAGCAGCCCTAGGGATCACTATGGCTACACCTTC. Its translation: CASSPRDHYGYTF. The chain is built from TRBV11-1 and TRBJ1-2; D ambiguous. With 5 bases removed from V and 3 bases from J, the gap between germline ends came to 10 bases. The CDR3 loop spans 13 amino acids. In germline, CDR1 is SGHAT, CDR2 FQDESV (reference sequence).

The chain links TRBV4-1 to TRBJ2-1; tentatively, D is TRBD1 (6 bases). This CDR3 region has 13 residues. Germline assignment: CDR1 MGHRA and CDR2 YSYEKL. V gave up 1 base and J gave up 8 bases, with 9 bases separating them. This CDR3 reads CASSQATGYEQFF. CDR3 coding DNA: TGCGCCAGCAGCCAAGCCACAGGGTATGAGCAGTTCTTC.